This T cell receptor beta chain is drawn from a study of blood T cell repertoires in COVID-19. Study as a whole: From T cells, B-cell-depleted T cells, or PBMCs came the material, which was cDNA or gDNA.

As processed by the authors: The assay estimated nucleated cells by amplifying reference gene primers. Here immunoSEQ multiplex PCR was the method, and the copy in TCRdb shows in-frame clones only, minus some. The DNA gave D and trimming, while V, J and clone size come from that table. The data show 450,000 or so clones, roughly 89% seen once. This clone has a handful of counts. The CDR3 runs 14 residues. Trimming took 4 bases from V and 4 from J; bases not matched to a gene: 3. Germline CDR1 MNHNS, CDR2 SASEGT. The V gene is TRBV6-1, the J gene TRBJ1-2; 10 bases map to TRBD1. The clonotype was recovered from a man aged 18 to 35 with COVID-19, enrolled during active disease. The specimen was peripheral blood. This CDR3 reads CASSGRTGGYGYTF. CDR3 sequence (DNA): TGTGCCAGCAGTGGAAGGACAGGGGGCTATGGCTACACCTTC.